Reported below is one T cell receptor (beta chain). Germline V lookup: CDR1 MNHEY, CDR2 SMNVEV (reference sequence). CDR3 length: 13 amino acids. Deletions cut 4 bases from V and 8 bases from J, with 12 bases between. The protocol was immunoSEQ multiplex PCR, while the TCRdb copy is restricted to in-frame clones and leaves out a portion. The profile shows 1.4 million to 1.5 million clones, over 95% of them singletons. This specimen belongs to a study of shared clonotypes between healthy human individuals. The specimen was naive CD4+ T cells sorted from blood. The subset: CD45RA+ positively selected. This rearrangement joins TRBV27 to TRBJ2-1; TRBD2 is a possible D gene (5 bases). The receptor was isolated from a man between 25 and 39 years old in good health. Here the CDR3 reads CASSYLGRHEQFF. The CDR3, as DNA: TGTGCCAGCAGTTACCTAGGGAGACATGAGCAGTTCTTC.